Listed below are T cell receptor beta chains from one sample, sequenced in a study of T cell responses to AZD1222 COVID-19 vaccine. Repertoires were generated with immunoSEQ multiplex PCR, while TCRdb's copy carries only in-frame clones and drops some. The sample gives over 85,000 clones, about 87% of which show up once; around 1.5% is in the top ten. The sample in question was peripheral blood, obtained on day 0 of AZD1222 vaccination. These receptors all stem from an adult in good health. Each CDR3 is given with its conserved first and last residue. The order of the fields is V gene, clone size, D gene, J gene, CDR3 DNA, CDR3 protein. D genes are given only for firm matches. A row's size may be missing; if present it is once, few, many or a size class.

TRBV18	NA	NA	TRBJ1-1	TGTGCCAGCTCAGATCCTCAGGGGACGAACACTGAAGCTTTCTTT	CASSDPQGTNTEAFF
TRBV14	NA	TRBD1	TRBJ1-1	TGTGCCAGCAGCCAAGTGACAGGGGGTGCTGAAGCTTTCTTT	CASSQVTGGAEAFF
TRBV19	NA	TRBD2	TRBJ2-5	TGTGCCAGTAGTATTGCCCAGCGGGGGAAAGAGACCCAGTACTTC	CASSIAQRGKETQYF
TRBV11-3	NA	NA	TRBJ2-5	TGTGCCAGCGAGGGAGAGGAGACCCAGTACTTC	CASEGEETQYF
TRBV27	NA	NA	TRBJ1-3	TGTGCCAGCCGCGAGCTACAGGGAAGTGGAAACACCATATATTTT	CASRELQGSGNTIYF
TRBV24-1	NA	NA	TRBJ2-2	TGTGCCACCCGTTCGACAGCGAACACCGGGGAGCTGTTTTTT	CATRSTANTGELFF
TRBV2	NA	NA	TRBJ2-5	TGTGCCAGCAGGGTTGCCCTCGGAGAGACCCAGTACTTC	CASRVALGETQYF
TRBV19	NA	NA	TRBJ2-1	TGTGCCAGTAGTATAGATCAGGGCAATGAGCAGTTCTTC	CASSIDQGNEQFF
TRBV14	few	TRBD1	TRBJ1-1	TGTGCCAGCAGGGGGTACAGGGGCAGAACTGAAGCTTTCTTT	CASRGYRGRTEAFF
TRBV10-3	NA	NA	TRBJ1-1	TGTGCCATCAGTGAGTGGGGTGGTACTGAAGCTTTCTTT	CAISEWGGTEAFF
TRBV6-5	NA	NA	TRBJ1-2	TGTGCCAGCAGTTCTCCGCAGGGAAGTGGCGGCTACACCTTC	CASSSPQGSGGYTF
TRBV27	NA	NA	TRBJ2-7	TGTGCCAGCTCATCTGGAGGGGGTTACTCCTACGAGCAGTACTTC	CASSSGGGYSYEQYF
TRBV4-1	NA	NA	TRBJ1-1	TGCGCCAGCAGCACGGTGGGGCAGCTAAACACTGAAGCTTTCTTT	CASSTVGQLNTEAFF